This TCR beta chain derives from a study of early T cells in non-severe SARS-CoV-2 infection. Study-level background: RNA in bulk from unsorted whole blood was sequenced, and chains were unpaired.

Study-wide results and caveats: The study's VDJdb matching favored anti-spike CD8 responses and missed private and CD4 specificities.

The protocol attached unique molecular identifiers to individual cDNA molecules. TCRdb reprocessed the 5' RACE reads with MiXCR, giving one entry per CDR3 protein. Of roughly 100,000 distinct CDR3 sequences listed, around 13% are singletons. This clonotype was seen at least ten times. Its cognate antigen is unknown. Trimming pared 4 bases from V and 7 bases from J, leaving 11 bases between. CDR3 length equals 13 residues. Germline-derived CDR1 and CDR2 are LGHNA and YSLEER. The sample was whole blood. This chain joins TRBV4-3 and TRBJ2-1, with D unclear. This clonotype was obtained from an adult who was a healthcare worker with PCR-confirmed SARS-CoV-2 infection or an uninfected control (not recorded which). The CDR3 coding sequence is TGCGCCAGCAGCCCAATGGGTTGGAATGAGCAGTTCTTC. Protein product: CASSPMGWNEQFF.